This T cell receptor beta chain derives from a study of cytomegalovirus exposure and HLA in healthy donors. The wider study: The 130 or so validation repertoires, a later analysis reported, used the same platform as the roughly 700 repertoires from the first cohort.

Findings of the study overall: Specificity of a few CMV-associated chains for CMV antigens was verified in vitro. While the bulk of TCR sequences proved rare, some public TCRs turned up in many donors. The listing of 150 to 200 TCR beta chains classed them as cytomegalovirus-associated.

This CDR3 spans 15 amino acids. V was pared by 5 bases and J by 5 bases, with 6 bases of the junction left unmatched. Germline V gene lookup returns CDR1 PRHDT and CDR2 FYEKMQ (reference sequence). Clones were sequenced by immunoSEQ multiplex PCR, and TCRdb holds only the in-frame ones, with some missing. The table lists approximately 59,000 clones, around 92% of them singletons. In the case of this clone: Its antigen is unidentified.

The receptor's source is a man younger than 30 in good health and CMV-seropositive. The V gene is TRBV13, the J gene TRBJ2-3; 11 positions match TRBD2. Sequencing was performed on PBMCs. The CDR3 here is CASSRTSGGRDTQYF. DNA for the CDR3: TGTGCCAGCAGCCGCACTAGCGGGGGAAGAGATACGCAGTATTTT.